This T cell receptor (beta chain) was retrieved from a study of blood T cell repertoires in COVID-19. Study context: Whether acute or convalescent, the COVID-19 samples came from the United States, Italy and Spain. The analysed material was cDNA or gDNA that came from T cells, B-cell-depleted T cells, or PBMCs.

Source study methods: Nucleated cell counts were estimated from reference gene primer amplification. Measured with immunoSEQ multiplex PCR; TCRdb has only the in-frame clones, and not every one. V, J and clone size derive from that table, while D and trimming were established from the DNA sequence. This table holds fewer than 45,000 clones, about 90% found once. Per germline, CDR1 LGHNA and CDR2 YNFKEQ. The CDR3 has 14 residues. With V trimmed by 2 bases and J by 7 bases, 4 bases remained unmatched. This rearrangement joins TRBV4-2 to TRBJ2-1; TRBD2 aligns across 8 bases. This sequence was found in a human donor in a cohort sampled during active COVID-19. The sample was peripheral blood. CDR3: CASSQFRGGNEQFF. CDR3 bases: TGTGCCAGCAGCCAATTTCGGGGGGGGAATGAGCAGTTCTTC.